This paragraph covers one T cell receptor (beta chain) sequence. Its cognate antigen is unknown. Cells sorted by CD45RO/CCR7/CD25/CD127/CD95/CD27 comprised CD4+ naive, central memory, regulatory and stem cell-like memory cells. These data are taken from a study of beta chain features in type 1 diabetes. Study-wide context: Analysis included over 90 million sorted cells drawn from all samples. Findings and limits, study-wide: Type 1 diabetes patients had moderately but significantly shorter TCRB CDR3s in all four CD4+ subsets. Compared with healthy donors, patients appeared to share more similar naive, central memory and regulatory TCRB repertoires. The study found fewer insertions and more deletions at VDJ junctions in type 1 diabetes patients.

This CDR3 spans 14 amino acids. V was clipped by 7 bases and J by 3 bases, with 15 bases between them. The germline CDR1 and CDR2 sequences are ENHRY and SYGVKD. Reverse transcription of all isolated RNA meant that expressed TCRB transcripts were sequenced. Assay used: immunoSEQ multiplex PCR; TCRdb lists only in-frame clones, some missing. This sample has 550,000 to 850,000 clones, with roughly 13% found just once. This sequence originates from a young man with type 1 diabetes. This rearrangement joins TRBV10-3 to TRBJ1-2; no definite D call. Sequenced material: naive CD4+ T cells from blood. This chain's CDR3 is CAIKIPGEDYGYTF. CDR3 bases: TGTGCCATCAAGATTCCCGGGGAGGACTATGGCTACACCTTC.